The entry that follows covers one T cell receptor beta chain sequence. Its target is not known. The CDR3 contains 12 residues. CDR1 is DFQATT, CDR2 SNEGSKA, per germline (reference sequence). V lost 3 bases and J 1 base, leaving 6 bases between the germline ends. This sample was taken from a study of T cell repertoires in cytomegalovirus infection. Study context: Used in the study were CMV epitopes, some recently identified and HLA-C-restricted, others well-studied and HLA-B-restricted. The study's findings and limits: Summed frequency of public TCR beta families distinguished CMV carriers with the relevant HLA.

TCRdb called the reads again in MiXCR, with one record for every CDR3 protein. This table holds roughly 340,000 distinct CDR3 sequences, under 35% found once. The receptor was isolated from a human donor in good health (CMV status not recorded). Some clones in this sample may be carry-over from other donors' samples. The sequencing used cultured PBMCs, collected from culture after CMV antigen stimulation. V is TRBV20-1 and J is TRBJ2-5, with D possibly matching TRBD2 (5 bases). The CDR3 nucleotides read TGCAGTGCTAGGCGGGTCCAAGAGACCCAGTACTTC. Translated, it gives CSARRVQETQYF.